The sequence of this T cell receptor beta chain was determined in a study of cytomegalovirus exposure and HLA in healthy donors. The study's findings and limits: Most TCR sequences showed up rarely, but some public TCRs showed up in many donors. In a later analysis, the majority of CMV-associated beta chains seemingly showed HLA restriction. According to an earlier analysis, most TCR beta V segments yielded productive rearrangements about 87% or about 30% of the time. Cytomegalovirus association was listed for around 180 TCR beta chains.

This CDR3 spans 11 amino acids. The V end was cut by 7 bases, the J end by 3 bases, with 7 bases between. Germline lookup yields CDR1 SGHRS and CDR2 YFSETQ. PCR primers comprised 60 Vbeta and 13 Jbeta primers. Using immunoSEQ multiplex PCR, the repertoire was profiled, and TCRdb retains in-frame clones only, with some absent. This sample has tens of thousands of clones, with just over 75% found just once. Details on this clone: Its specificity is not known.

This TCR came from a man aged 50 or older in good health and CMV-seropositive. Sequencing was done on a sample of PBMCs. The rearrangement uses TRBV5-1 and TRBJ2-5; D uncertain. The chain's CDR3 is CASSREETQYF. CDR3 sequence (DNA): TGCGCCAGCTCAAGAGAAGAGACCCAGTACTTC.